Presented here are 13 T cell receptor beta chains from one specimen sequenced in a study of T cell repertoires in cytomegalovirus infection (dated by TCRdb to the late 2010s). The sample's treatment or condition label, in plain terms: in vitro stimulation with specific CMV peptide epitopes to enrich CMV-specific T cells. This sample was sequenced with an Illumina HiSeq 1500. TCRdb reworked the public reads: Q25 trimming with fastp, MiXCR clone assembly, productive beta chains retained. For every CDR3 protein sequence, its rows merge into one entry that carries the most common genes and DNA. The sample has roughly 150,000 distinct CDR3 sequences on record, 32% of them singletons. Clones ranked in the top ten supply roughly half of the sample. What these receptors recognize is not known. This material consisted of CD8+ T cells from cultured PBMCs, taken from culture after CMV antigen stimulation. Receptor source: a human donor in good health (CMV status not recorded). Some clones in this sample may be carry-over from other donors' samples.

The gene calls are TRBV2 and TRBJ2-5; D gene uncertain. The V end lost 11 bases, the J end lost 2 bases, and 12 bases lay between the germline ends. The germline V gene encodes CDR1 SNHLY and CDR2 FYNNEI. The CDR3 runs to 12 residues. The CDR3 protein is CAGKDGQETQYF. The CDR3 DNA sequence: TGTGCCGGAAAGGACGGACAAGAGACCCAGTACTTC.

CDR3 residues: CATGQGGEQYF. Written as DNA, the CDR3 is TGTGCCACCGGACAGGGAGGCGAGCAGTACTTC. The genes are TRBV19 and TRBJ2-7; 8 nucleotides align to TRBD1. Germline V lookup: CDR1 LNHDA, CDR2 SQIVND (reference sequence). The trim removed 10 bases at V and 6 bases at J, leaving 5 bases unmatched. The CDR3 has 11 residues.

A single count supports this clonotype. The CDR3 region is CASSPGYYNEQFF. The CDR3 DNA reads TGTGCCAGCAGCCCGGGTTACTACAATGAGCAGTTCTTC. The V gene is TRBV7-6, the J gene TRBJ2-1; D call uncertain. The V end was cut by 5 bases, the J end by 3 bases, with 8 bases between. The germline V gene has CDR1 SGHVS and CDR2 FNYEAQ. There are 13 residues in the CDR3.

The V gene is TRBV28, the J gene TRBJ1-2; D unclear. Trimming cost V 8 bases and J 4 bases, with 8 bases left between them. This CDR3 is 11 amino acids long. In germline, CDR1 is MDHEN, CDR2 SYDVKM. The CDR3 nucleotides are TGTGCCAGCTCGGGGATCTATGGCTACACCTTC. Residues: CASSGIYGYTF.

This clonotype was observed many times. V gene TRBV7-6 combines with J gene TRBJ1-1; D is unclear. Trimming left V 4 bases short and J 6 bases short, with 12 bases between. This CDR3 region has 13 residues. Germline V gene sequence: CDR1 SGHVS, CDR2 FNYEAQ. Here the CDR3 DNA reads TGTGCCAGCAGCTACGCTTTGACATCTGAAGCTTTCTTT. Encoded protein: CASSYALTSEAFF. Based on the CDR3 plus reference TRBV7-6 and TRBJ1-1, the full variable domain is GAGVSQSPRYKVTKRGQDVALRCDPISGHVSLYWYRQALGQGPEFLTYFNYEAQQDKSGLPNDRFSAERPEGSISTLTIQRTEQRDSAMYRCASSYALTSEAFFGQGTRLTVV.

The V and J genes are TRBV7-4 and TRBJ1-1, with D unresolved. This CDR3 region has 11 residues. V was cut by 4 bases and J by 8 bases, with 8 bases left in between. Germline assignment: CDR1 SGHVT and CDR2 SQSDAQ. The CDR3 sequence is CASSSSREAFF. In nucleotides, the CDR3 is TGTGCCAGCAGCTCCAGCAGGGAAGCTTTCTTT. The variable domain in full, completed from reference TRBV7-4 and TRBJ1-1, reads GAGVSQSPRYKVAKRGRDVALRCDSISGHVTLYWYRQTLGQGSEVLTYSQSDAQRDKSGRPSGRFSAERPERSVSTLKIQRTEQGDSAVYLCASSSSREAFFGQGTRLTVV.

This sequence joins TRBV15 and TRBJ2-7; TRBD1 aligns across 7 bases. The CDR3 sequence is 14 residues long. Germline CDR1 and CDR2: LNHNV and YYDKDF (reference sequence). The J segment lost 5 bases and the V segment lost 3 bases, leaving 7 bases of the junction unmatched. In DNA, the CDR3 is TGTGCCACCAGCAGCCTGACAGGGCTCGACGAGCAGTACTTC. Translated: CATSSLTGLDEQYF.

This clonotype has a count of ten or more. This chain joins TRBV19 and TRBJ2-1; possible D gene TRBD2, 6 bases. Germline CDR1 and CDR2: LNHDA and SQIVND (reference sequence). The CDR3 has 13 amino acids. With 7 bases removed from V and 7 bases from J, the gap between germline ends came to 14 bases. The CDR3 sequence is CASNHGTSNEQFF. CDR3 in DNA: TGTGCCAGTAATCATGGGACTTCAAATGAGCAGTTCTTC.

This chain connects TRBV12-3 or TRBV12-4 to TRBJ2-7, with D hard to call. The CDR3 covers 13 residues. Trimming took 7 bases from V and 0 from J, leaving 10 bases between them. CDR3 coding DNA: TGTGCCAGCACCTCTCCTGGCTCCTACGAGCAGTACTTC. It encodes CASTSPGSYEQYF.

This chain uses TRBV5-1 with TRBJ2-1; TRBD1 aligns across 10 bases. The CDR3 consists of 16 residues. V trimming: 6 bases; J trimming: 2 bases; junction bases outside the gene matches: 8. Germline CDR1 is SGHRS and CDR2 is YFSETQ. The CDR3 is CASTSGGQGTYNEQFF. The CDR3 DNA is TGCGCCAGCACCTCCGGGGGACAGGGGACCTACAATGAGCAGTTCTTC.

The chain links TRBV2 to TRBJ2-3; D tentatively fits TRBD1 or TRBD2 (5 bases each). The germline V gene has CDR1 SNHLY and CDR2 FYNNEI. The CDR3 consists of 15 residues. V was pared by 3 bases and J by 2 bases, with 12 bases between. In DNA, the CDR3 is TGTGCCAGCAGTGACCGGGACCCCAACACAGATACGCAGTATTTT. Residues: CASSDRDPNTDTQYF. The full variable domain, with the rest looked up from reference TRBV2 and TRBJ2-3, is EPEVTQTPSHQVTQMGQEVILRCVPISNHLYFYWYRQILGQKVEFLVSFYNNEISEKSEIFDDQFSVERPDGSNFTLKIRSTKLEDSAMYFCASSDRDPNTDTQYFGPGTRLTVL.

The rearrangement joins TRBV19 to TRBJ1-1; TRBD1 aligns across 7 bases. J was trimmed by 8 bases and V by 6 bases; bases with no gene match: 9. Germline V gene data show CDR1 as LNHDA and CDR2 as SQIVND (reference sequence). The CDR3 covers 13 residues. CDR3 DNA sequence: TGTGCCAGTAGGACTGGACAGGCCATAGAAGCTTTCTTT. Protein: CASRTGQAIEAFF.

This clonotype was found many times. The CDR3 DNA sequence: TGTGCCAGCAGTACTCTCACAAATGAGCAGTTCTTC. The encoded protein is CASSTLTNEQFF. The genes are TRBV2 and TRBJ2-1; D is ambiguous. Germline CDR1 SNHLY, CDR2 FYNNEI. The CDR3 extends over 12 amino acids. V was cut by 5 bases and J by 7 bases, with 9 bases left in between. The full variable domain, rest sourced from reference TRBV2 and TRBJ2-1, is EPEVTQTPSHQVTQMGQEVILRCVPISNHLYFYWYRQILGQKVEFLVSFYNNEISEKSEIFDDQFSVERPDGSNFTLKIRSTKLEDSAMYFCASSTLTNEQFFGPGTRLTVL.